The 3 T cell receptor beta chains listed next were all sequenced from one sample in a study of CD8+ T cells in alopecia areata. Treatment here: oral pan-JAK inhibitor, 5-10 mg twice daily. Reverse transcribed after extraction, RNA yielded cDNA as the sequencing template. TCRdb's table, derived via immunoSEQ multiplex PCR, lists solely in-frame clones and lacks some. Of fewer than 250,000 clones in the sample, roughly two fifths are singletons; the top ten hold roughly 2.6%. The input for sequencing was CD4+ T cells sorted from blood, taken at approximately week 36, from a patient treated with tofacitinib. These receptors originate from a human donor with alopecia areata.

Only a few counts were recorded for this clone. CDR3 region: CASSPNRDRGREQFF. The CDR3 DNA reads as TGTGCCAGCAGCCCTAACCGGGACAGGGGGCGCGAGCAGTTCTTC. The chain couples TRBV11-2 to TRBJ2-1; 12 bases are shared with TRBD1. V lost 5 bases to trimming and J lost 10 bases; unmatched junction nucleotides: 9. CDR3 length: 15 residues. Per the germline V gene, CDR1 is SGHAT and CDR2 is FQNNGV.

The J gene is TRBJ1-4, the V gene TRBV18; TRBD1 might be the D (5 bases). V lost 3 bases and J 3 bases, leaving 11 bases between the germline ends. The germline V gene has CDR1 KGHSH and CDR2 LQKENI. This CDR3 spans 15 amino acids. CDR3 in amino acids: CASSPPGTANEKLFF. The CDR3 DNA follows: TGTGCCAGCTCACCCCCAGGGACGGCTAATGAAAAACTGTTTTTT.

CDR3 in amino acids: CASSPGLAGGWTYNEQFF. CDR3 DNA: TGTGCCAGCAGCCCTGGACTAGCGGGAGGGTGGACCTACAATGAGCAGTTCTTC. The V gene is TRBV9, the J gene TRBJ2-1; 15 nucleotides align to TRBD2. Germline V CDR1 and CDR2: SGDLS, YYNGEE. CDR3 length equals 18 residues. With V trimmed by 4 bases and J by 2 bases, 7 bases remained unmatched.